One and the same sample provided the 24 T cell receptor beta chains below, sequenced in a study of cytomegalovirus exposure and HLA in healthy donors. The study ran its PCR with 60 Vbeta and 13 Jbeta primers. Sequencing was performed with immunoSEQ multiplex PCR; in TCRdb, only in-frame clones are kept and a portion is missing. The data show fewer than 100,000 clones, roughly 79% seen once. Sequencing used PBMCs. The receptors stem from a man aged 40-55 years in good health and CMV-seronegative.

The rearrangement joins TRBV9 to TRBJ2-1; D is ambiguous. This CDR3 contains 15 residues. Germline assignment: CDR1 SGDLS and CDR2 YYNGEE. V lost 0 bases to trimming and J lost 1 base, with 8 bases between them. CDR3 region: CASSVGSRSYNEQFF. CDR3 nucleotide sequence: TGTGCCAGCAGCGTAGGAAGCCGGTCCTACAATGAGCAGTTCTTC.

This clone has just one count. The chain recombines TRBV10-1 with TRBJ2-3; a weak D match, TRBD2 (6 bases). Trimming removed 5 bases from V and 4 bases from J, with 10 bases in between. CDR3 length: 13 residues. Germline V lookup: CDR1 WNHNN, CDR2 SYGVQD (reference sequence). The CDR3 spells CASSLGGSDTQYF. The CDR3 DNA is TGCGCCAGCAGTCTGGGGGGATCAGATACGCAGTATTTT.

This chain uses TRBV5-1 with TRBJ1-3; D gene uncertain. Germline values: CDR1 SGHRS, CDR2 YFSETQ. The CDR3 length is 17 residues. The V end lost 4 bases, the J end lost 0 bases, and 17 bases lay between the germline ends. CDR3 loop: CASSPSRAGSSGNTIYF. The CDR3 DNA is TGCGCCAGCAGCCCCTCGCGGGCAGGTAGCTCTGGAAACACCATATATTTT.

The chain joins TRBV11-3 to TRBJ2-3, with D possibly being TRBD2 (5 bases). Trimming took off 4 bases at V and 3 bases at J, with 14 bases between the two ends. CDR3 length: 15 residues. Germline CDR1 SGHNT, CDR2 YENEEA. In DNA, the CDR3 is TGTGCCAGCAGCTCCGAGGGAAAGGAGACAGATACGCAGTATTTT. Protein product: CASSSEGKETDTQYF. Full variable domain (missing parts from reference TRBV11-3 and TRBJ2-3): EAGVVQSPRYKIIEKKQPVAFWCNPISGHNTLYWYLQNLGQGPELLIRYENEEAVDDSQLPKDRFSAERLKGVDSTLKIQPAELGDSAVYLCASSSEGKETDTQYFGPGTRLTVL.

This clone occurred a few times. The chain uses TRBV7-2 and TRBJ1-5; D unclear. The CDR3 extends over 12 amino acids. The V end was cut by 5 bases, the J end by 6 bases, with 8 bases between. The germline CDR1 and CDR2 sequences are SGHTA and FQGNSA. DNA of the CDR3: TGTGCCAGCAGCCCCTCAGGTCAGCCCCAGCATTTT. It yields the protein CASSPSGQPQHF.

The chain uses TRBV7-9 and TRBJ1-1; TRBD1 agrees at 9 bases. This CDR3 comprises 15 residues. Germline V gene sequence: CDR1 SEHNR, CDR2 FQNEAQ (reference sequence). The V gene end was trimmed by 5 bases and the J gene end by 1 base; junction bases not matched to a gene: 5. CDR3 amino acids: CASSIMTGGNTEAFF. In DNA form, the CDR3 reads TGTGCCAGCAGCATTATGACAGGGGGGAACACTGAAGCTTTCTTT.

The rearrangement uses TRBV29-1 and TRBJ1-4; 8 bases match TRBD1. CDR3 length equals 16 residues. CDR1 is SQVTM and CDR2 is ANQGSEA in the germline V gene. After removal of 8 bases from V and 0 bases from J, the junction contained 11 bases not matched to a gene. This CDR3 reads CSPQTGEIATNEKLFF. Here the CDR3 DNA reads TGCAGCCCCCAGACAGGGGAGATTGCAACTAATGAAAAACTGTTTTTT.

V gene TRBV19 combines with J gene TRBJ1-1; D unresolved. From germline, CDR1 is LNHDA and CDR2 SQIVND (reference sequence). The CDR3 consists of 13 residues. V lost 4 bases, J lost 1 base, and 7 bases lay in between. The CDR3 coding sequence is TGTGCCAGTAGTAAGGTAGCGAACACTGAAGCTTTCTTT. Translation: CASSKVANTEAFF.

The V and J genes are TRBV2 and TRBJ1-6, with 7 bases identical to TRBD1. Trimming at V came to 6 bases and at J to 11 bases, leaving 16 bases not matched to a gene. The germline V gene encodes CDR1 SNHLY and CDR2 FYNNEI. The CDR3 has 16 residues. The CDR3 nucleotides read TGTGCCAGCAGCCCGGGACAGCCTTACGTTAAACCACCCCTCCACTTT. This sequence encodes CASSPGQPYVKPPLHF. Combining the CDR3 with reference TRBV2 and TRBJ1-6 gives the whole variable domain EPEVTQTPSHQVTQMGQEVILRCVPISNHLYFYWYRQILGQKVEFLVSFYNNEISEKSEIFDDQFSVERPDGSNFTLKIRSTKLEDSAMYFCASSPGQPYVKPPLHFGNGTRLTVT.

The CDR3 DNA is TGCGCCAGCAGCTTGGCCCCCGGGACAGGCCAAGAGACCCAGTACTTC. It is translated as CASSLAPGTGQETQYF. The chain employs TRBV5-1 and TRBJ2-5; 8 bases fit TRBD1. Germline CDR1 is SGHRS and CDR2 is YFSETQ. This CDR3 region has 16 residues. After removal of 0 bases from V and 1 base from J, the junction contained 5 bases not matched to a gene.

The chain carries TRBV28 and TRBJ2-1; D remains ambiguous. V shed 7 bases and J shed 5 bases, with 15 bases lying between them. CDR1 MDHEN and CDR2 SYDVKM come from the germline V gene. CDR3 length: 14 residues. The CDR3 DNA follows: TGTGCCAGCAAGCTGCCTTTGGCGGACAATGAGCAGTTCTTC. This sequence encodes CASKLPLADNEQFF. Complete variable domain (other parts from reference TRBV28 and TRBJ2-1): DVKVTQSSRYLVKRTGEKVFLECVQDMDHENMFWYRQDPGLGLRLIYFSYDVKMKEKGDIPEGYSVSREKKERFSLILESASTNQTSMYLCASKLPLADNEQFFGPGTRLTVL.

V gene TRBV27 combines with J gene TRBJ1-1; maybe TRBD1 (5 bases). The CDR3 runs to 13 residues. The V gene lost 0 bases and the J gene lost 8 bases, with 10 bases spanning the gap. Germline CDR1 is MNHEY and CDR2 is SMNVEV (reference sequence). For the CDR3, the DNA is TGTGCCAGCAGTTTATCGCGGACAAAAGAAGCTTTCTTT. As protein: CASSLSRTKEAFF.

This chain links TRBV9 with TRBJ1-3; D gene ambiguous. The germline V gene has CDR1 SGDLS and CDR2 YYNGEE. This CDR3 comprises 17 residues. V was shortened by 0 bases and J by 0 bases, with 13 bases between the two germline ends. DNA for the CDR3: TGTGCCAGCAGCGTAGGGGAGGCAAGGAGCTCTGGAAACACCATATATTTT. Translation: CASSVGEARSSGNTIYF. The whole variable domain, remainder taken from reference TRBV9 and TRBJ1-3, is DSGVTQTPKHLITATGQRVTLRCSPRSGDLSVYWYQQSLDQGLQFLIQYYNGEERAKGNILERFSAQQFPDLHSELNLSSLELGDSALYFCASSVGEARSSGNTIYFGEGSWLTVV.

This clone was detected only a few times. The chain employs TRBV7-2 and TRBJ1-3; D perhaps matches TRBD1 (5 bases). V was clipped by 5 bases and J by 0 bases, with 11 bases between them. This CDR3 contains 15 residues. The germline V gene has CDR1 SGHTA and CDR2 FQGNSA. CDR3 sequence (DNA): TGTGCCAGCAGCCATGACAGCAACTCTGGAAACACCATATATTTT. Translating it yields CASSHDSNSGNTIYF.

The chain joins TRBV28 to TRBJ1-4; the match to TRBD1 covers 8 bases. V lost 4 bases, J lost 1 base, and 5 bases stayed unmatched. The CDR3 length is 16 residues. Germline CDR1 and CDR2: MDHEN and SYDVKM. The chain's CDR3 is CASSSTDRETNEKLFF. The CDR3 coding sequence is TGTGCCAGCAGTTCGACGGACAGGGAAACTAATGAAAAACTGTTTTTT.

The CDR3 spells CASSVGGSADTQYF. DNA of the CDR3: TGTGCCAGCAGCGTAGGGGGCAGCGCAGATACGCAGTATTTT. This sequence joins TRBV9 and TRBJ2-3; possibly TRBD1 for D (5 bases). Trimming removed 0 bases from V and 4 bases from J, with 9 bases in between. CDR1 is SGDLS and CDR2 is YYNGEE in the germline V gene. The CDR3 sequence is 14 residues long.

The chain combines TRBV11-2 with TRBJ1-1; TRBD1 might be the D (5 bases). From germline, CDR1 is SGHAT and CDR2 FQNNGV. This CDR3 is 15 amino acids long. Trimming took 4 bases from V and 0 from J, leaving 12 bases between them. CDR3 nucleotides: TGTGCCAGCAGCTACCTGTGGACAATGAACACTGAAGCTTTCTTT. Its protein product is CASSYLWTMNTEAFF. Full variable domain (remainder filled in from reference TRBV11-2 and TRBJ1-1): EAGVAQSPRYKIIEKRQSVAFWCNPISGHATLYWYQQILGQGPKLLIQFQNNGVVDDSQLPKDRFSAERLKGVDSTLKIQPAKLEDSAVYLCASSYLWTMNTEAFFGQGTRLTVV.

This clone showed up just a few times. This chain uses TRBV5-5 with TRBJ2-5; D unclear. The last part of the DNA fits TRBJ2-7 better; the J call may be wrong. CDR3 size: 14 residues. CDR1 is SGHKS, CDR2 YYEKEE, per germline (reference sequence). CDR3 DNA sequence: TGTGCCAGCAGCTTACGTCACAGTACCTACGAGCAGTACTTC. It encodes CASSLRHSTYEQYF.

The chain has TRBV29-1 and TRBJ1-1; TRBD1 might be the D (6 bases). This CDR3 is built from 12 residues. Trimming cost V 7 bases and J 0 bases, with 9 bases left between them. Germline V gene data show CDR1 as SQVTM and CDR2 as ANQGSEA. The CDR3 sequence is CSAGQMNTEAFF. The CDR3 nucleotides are TGCAGCGCCGGACAGATGAACACTGAAGCTTTCTTT. The variable domain in full, completed from reference TRBV29-1 and TRBJ1-1, reads SAVISQKPSRDICQRGTSLTIQCQVDSQVTMMFWYRQQPGQSLTLIATANQGSEATYESGFVIDKFPISRPNLTFSTLTVSNMSPEDSSIYLCSAGQMNTEAFFGQGTRLTVV.

The rearrangement links TRBV28 to TRBJ2-6; D remains ambiguous. The CDR3 spans 15 residues. Deletions cut 5 bases from V and 4 bases from J, with 12 bases between. Looked up from germline, CDR1 is MDHEN and CDR2 is SYDVKM. The CDR3 protein is CASSTRTPGANVLTF. The CDR3 region has the DNA TGTGCCAGCAGTACCAGAACCCCGGGGGCCAACGTCCTGACTTTC. Filled out from reference TRBV28 and TRBJ2-6, the complete variable domain reads DVKVTQSSRYLVKRTGEKVFLECVQDMDHENMFWYRQDPGLGLRLIYFSYDVKMKEKGDIPEGYSVSREKKERFSLILESASTNQTSMYLCASSTRTPGANVLTFGAGSRLTVL.

The rearrangement uses TRBV7-8 and TRBJ2-1, with 15 bases matching TRBD2. V dropped 5 bases and J dropped 7; count of bases not matched to a gene: 3. Germline CDR1 reads SGHVS; CDR2 reads FQNEAQ. This CDR3 has 15 residues. CDR3 residues: CASSRGLAGGNEQFF. The DNA of the CDR3 is TGTGCCAGCAGCAGGGGACTAGCGGGGGGAAATGAGCAGTTCTTC.

The chain links TRBV25-1 to TRBJ2-2; D gene ambiguous. The CDR3 extends over 13 amino acids. Trimming took 4 bases from V and 1 from J, leaving 4 bases between them. Germline CDR1 is MGHDK and CDR2 is SYGVNS. The chain's CDR3 is CASSALNTGELFF. In nucleotides, the CDR3 is TGTGCCAGCAGTGCTCTGAACACCGGGGAGCTGTTTTTT.

This clone has only a few counts. The gene calls are TRBV5-1 and TRBJ2-1; no clear D. Germline V gene sequence: CDR1 SGHRS, CDR2 YFSETQ. This CDR3 comprises 11 residues. Trimming removed 0 bases at V and 10 bases at J, with 5 bases between. CDR3 sequence reads: CASSLVTEQFF. CDR3 bases: TGCGCCAGCAGCTTGGTGACAGAGCAGTTCTTC.

This chain uses TRBV7-2 with TRBJ2-7; no clear D. Trimming pared 4 bases from V and 2 bases from J, leaving 15 bases between. The CDR3 covers 15 residues. Germline CDR1 is SGHTA and CDR2 is FQGNSA. CDR3 in amino acids: CASSSSEAFTYEQYF. CDR3 coding DNA: TGTGCCAGCAGCTCAAGCGAGGCCTTTACCTACGAGCAGTACTTC.